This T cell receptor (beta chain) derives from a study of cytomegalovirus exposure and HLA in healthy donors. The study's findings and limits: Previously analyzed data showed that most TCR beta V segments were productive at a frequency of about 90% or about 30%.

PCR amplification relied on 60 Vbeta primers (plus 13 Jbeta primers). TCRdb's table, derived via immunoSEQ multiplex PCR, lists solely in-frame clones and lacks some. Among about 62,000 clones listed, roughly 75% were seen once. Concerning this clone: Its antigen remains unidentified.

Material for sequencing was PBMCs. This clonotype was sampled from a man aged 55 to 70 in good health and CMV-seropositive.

The CDR3 loop reads CASSPQDSGWQYF. CDR3 sequence (DNA): TGTGCCAGCTCACCACAGGACAGCGGTTGGCAGTATTTT. This chain links TRBV18 with TRBJ2-3; the D gene is possibly TRBD1 (6 bases). The V end was cut by 1 base, the J end by 11 bases, with 13 bases between. CDR1 KGHSH and CDR2 LQKENI come from the germline V gene. There are 13 residues in the CDR3. The variable domain in full, with the rest retrieved from reference TRBV18 and TRBJ2-3, is NAGVMQNPRHLVRRRGQEARLRCSPMKGHSHVYWYRQLPEEGLKFMVYLQKENIIDESGMPKERFSAEFPKEGPSILRIQQVVRGDSAAYFCASSPQDSGWQYFGPGTRLTVL.